This T cell receptor (beta chain) was obtained from a study of blood T cells in healthy people across ages. Donation came from healthy Caucasian individuals in Russia who were aged 6 to 90. Every donor provided 9.5 to 10 milliliters of peripheral blood. In its sample, this clonotype was seen a few times. As yet, its antigen is unknown. Findings and limits, study-wide: Older individuals had lower TCR beta diversity per million T cells (the decline was roughly linear).

Next came a second PCR, run for about 6 to 11 cycles, which used a sample-barcoded 5' primer along with a J-beta primer mix. A tag from a template-switch adaptor with 12 random nucleotides marked each cDNA molecule. TCRdb passed the 5' RACE reads through MiXCR, listing each CDR3 protein once. The data show about 1.4 million distinct CDR3 sequences, 59% seen once. Sequencing used blood. The TCR was taken from a man aged 18 to 35 in good health.

The CDR3 DNA is TGTGCCAGCAGTTTGTGGGCAGGGGTAGAGGATGGCTACACCTTC. Translated, it gives CASSLWAGVEDGYTF. This chain joins TRBV27 and TRBJ1-2, with D possibly being TRBD1 (6 bases). The V gene lost 3 bases and the J gene lost 6 bases, with 17 bases spanning the gap. The CDR3 loop spans 15 amino acids. Germline V lookup: CDR1 MNHEY, CDR2 SMNVEV (reference sequence).